The T cell receptor (beta chain) described here comes from a study of blood T cell repertoires in COVID-19. Repertoires were generated with immunoSEQ multiplex PCR, while TCRdb's copy carries only in-frame clones and drops some. The sample carries 150,000 to 200,000 clones, more than 70% recorded once. The CDR3 totals 14 residues. The trim removed 4 bases at V and 7 bases at J, leaving 4 bases unmatched. CDR1 MNHEY and CDR2 SVGAGI come from the germline V gene. The chain couples TRBV6-5 to TRBJ2-2; TRBD1 matches 9 bases. This sequence was found in a young man with active or convalescent COVID-19. The specimen sequenced was peripheral blood. This CDR3 reads CASSSRQGGGELFF. The CDR3 bases are TGTGCCAGCAGTTCGAGACAGGGGGGCGGGGAGCTGTTTTTT.